A selection of T cell receptor beta chains follows, all from one sample in a study of cytomegalovirus exposure and HLA in healthy donors. Profiling relied on immunoSEQ multiplex PCR, and the TCRdb table lists in-frame clones only, not all of them. The sample includes 150,000 to 200,000 clones, around 79% seen only once; the top ten take roughly 7%. The sample consisted of PBMCs. These receptors were taken from a male donor in good health and CMV-seropositive. Each CDR3 is given with its conserved first and last residue. The D gene is left open where the match is weak. Rows give clone size only sometimes, using once, few, many, or a class for an expanded clone.

cdr3_aa: CASSQGNTEAFF
cdr3_nt: TGTGCCAGCAGCCAGGGGAACACTGAAGCTTTCTTT
v_call: TRBV7-6
j_call: TRBJ1-1
d_call: -
clone_size: -

cdr3_aa: CASSVRVIDYEQYF
cdr3_nt: TGTGCCAGCAGTGTCCGGGTAATCGATTACGAGCAGTACTTC
v_call: TRBV5-5
j_call: TRBJ2-7
d_call: -
clone_size: few

cdr3_aa: CASSLRRDSGELFF
cdr3_nt: TGTGCCAGCAGCTTAAGACGGGACTCCGGGGAGCTGTTTTTT
v_call: TRBV7-3
j_call: TRBJ2-2
d_call: -
clone_size: -

cdr3_aa: CASNRQGNQPQHF
cdr3_nt: TGTGCCAGCAATAGACAGGGGAATCAGCCCCAGCATTTT
v_call: TRBV6-1
j_call: TRBJ1-5
d_call: TRBD1
clone_size: -

cdr3_aa: CASSLRGGVYNEQFF
cdr3_nt: TGTGCCAGCAGCTTAAGGGGGGGGGTGTACAATGAGCAGTTCTTC
v_call: TRBV7-3
j_call: TRBJ2-1
d_call: TRBD2
clone_size: -

cdr3_aa: CASSLGWTVYNEQFF
cdr3_nt: TGTGCCAGCAGCTTGGGGTGGACAGTGTACAATGAGCAGTTCTTC
v_call: TRBV7-3
j_call: TRBJ2-1
d_call: -
clone_size: -

cdr3_aa: CASSSLPRETQYF
cdr3_nt: TGTGCCAGTAGCTCCCTCCCGAGGGAGACCCAGTACTTC
v_call: TRBV19
j_call: TRBJ2-5
d_call: -
clone_size: once

cdr3_aa: CASSLLGRGGTGELFF
cdr3_nt: TGTGCCAGCAGCCTACTTGGGCGGGGTGGCACCGGGGAGCTGTTTTTT
v_call: TRBV7-2
j_call: TRBJ2-2
d_call: -
clone_size: -

cdr3_aa: CAWTRGGTEAFF
cdr3_nt: TGTGCCTGGACGAGGGGGGGCACTGAAGCTTTCTTT
v_call: TRBV30
j_call: TRBJ1-1
d_call: -
clone_size: -

cdr3_aa: CSVEDQGVGGQYF
cdr3_nt: TGCAGCGTTGAAGACCAAGGGGTGGGGGGGCAGTACTTC
v_call: TRBV29-1
j_call: TRBJ2-7
d_call: -
clone_size: few

cdr3_aa: CASSPRTGLREKLFF
cdr3_nt: TGTGCCAGCTCGCCCAGGACAGGGTTACGGGAAAAACTGTTTTTT
v_call: TRBV18
j_call: TRBJ1-4
d_call: TRBD1
clone_size: -

cdr3_aa: CASSPYRTGGTQYF
cdr3_nt: TGTGCCAGCTCACCTTATCGGACAGGGGGGACCCAGTACTTC
v_call: TRBV18
j_call: TRBJ2-5
d_call: TRBD1
clone_size: -

cdr3_aa: CASSVGLLTDTQYF
cdr3_nt: TGTGCCAGCAGCGTAGGACTACTCACAGATACGCAGTATTTT
v_call: TRBV9
j_call: TRBJ2-3
d_call: -
clone_size: -

cdr3_aa: CASSEGGYEQYF
cdr3_nt: TGTGCCAGCAGTGAAGGAGGCTACGAGCAGTACTTC
v_call: TRBV6-4
j_call: TRBJ2-7
d_call: -
clone_size: -

cdr3_aa: CASSEGGTNTEAFF
cdr3_nt: TGTGCCAGCAGTGAAGGTGGGACAAACACTGAAGCTTTCTTT
v_call: TRBV6-1
j_call: TRBJ1-1
d_call: -
clone_size: -

cdr3_aa: CASSIPGPYEQYF
cdr3_nt: TGTGCCAGTAGTATCCCCGGTCCGTACGAGCAGTACTTC
v_call: TRBV19
j_call: TRBJ2-7
d_call: -
clone_size: -

cdr3_aa: CASSFGTSGGVRTDTQYF
cdr3_nt: TGCGCCAGCAGCTTTGGGACTAGCGGGGGTGTGCGCACAGATACGCAGTATTTT
v_call: TRBV5-1
j_call: TRBJ2-3
d_call: TRBD2
clone_size: -

cdr3_aa: CASSLQGPDYGYTF
cdr3_nt: TGTGCCAGCAGTCTACAGGGTCCCGACTATGGCTACACCTTC
v_call: TRBV6-5
j_call: TRBJ1-2
d_call: -
clone_size: -

cdr3_aa: CASSLRTGGTEAFF
cdr3_nt: TGCGCCAGCAGCCTGCGGACAGGAGGCACTGAAGCTTTCTTT
v_call: TRBV5-1
j_call: TRBJ1-1
d_call: TRBD1
clone_size: -

cdr3_aa: CASSLAGHDTGELFF
cdr3_nt: TGCGCCAGCAGCTTGGCGGGACATGACACCGGGGAGCTGTTTTTT
v_call: TRBV5-1
j_call: TRBJ2-2
d_call: -
clone_size: -

cdr3_aa: CASGGASYEQYF
cdr3_nt: TGTGCCTCGGGTGGGGCCTCCTACGAGCAGTACTTC
v_call: TRBV30
j_call: TRBJ2-7
d_call: -
clone_size: -

cdr3_aa: CASRGMTVNYGYTF
cdr3_nt: TGTGCCAGCAGAGGGATGACAGTTAACTATGGCTACACCTTC
v_call: TRBV6-5
j_call: TRBJ1-2
d_call: -
clone_size: -

cdr3_aa: CAWSRVVNTGELFF
cdr3_nt: TGTGCCTGGAGTCGGGTAGTGAACACCGGGGAGCTGTTTTTT
v_call: TRBV30
j_call: TRBJ2-2
d_call: -
clone_size: -

cdr3_aa: CACISRSYEQYF
cdr3_nt: TGTGCCTGTATCAGTCGCTCCTACGAGCAGTACTTC
v_call: TRBV30
j_call: TRBJ2-7
d_call: -
clone_size: -

cdr3_aa: CASSLQIGAGDGYTF
cdr3_nt: TGCGCCAGCAGCCTACAAATCGGGGCAGGGGATGGCTACACCTTC
v_call: TRBV4-3
j_call: TRBJ1-2
d_call: -
clone_size: -

cdr3_aa: CASSLANRGPYEQYF
cdr3_nt: TGTGCCAGCAGCTTGGCCAACAGGGGTCCCTACGAGCAGTACTTC
v_call: TRBV5-4
j_call: TRBJ2-7
d_call: TRBD1
clone_size: -

cdr3_aa: CASSLTSGGLYNEQFF
cdr3_nt: TGCGCCAGCAGCCTCACTAGCGGGGGGCTTTACAATGAGCAGTTCTTC
v_call: TRBV5-1
j_call: TRBJ2-1
d_call: TRBD2
clone_size: few

cdr3_aa: CASSSQTGEYLYGYTF
cdr3_nt: TGTGCCAGCAGCTCACAGACAGGGGAATACCTCTATGGCTACACCTTC
v_call: TRBV7-2
j_call: TRBJ1-2
d_call: TRBD1
clone_size: -

cdr3_aa: CASRQTPGESTGELFF
cdr3_nt: TGTGCCAGCAGACAAACGCCAGGGGAATCCACCGGGGAGCTGTTTTTT
v_call: TRBV7-6
j_call: TRBJ2-2
d_call: -
clone_size: -

cdr3_aa: CASSYDSPGDTQYF
cdr3_nt: TGCGCCAGCAGCTACGACAGCCCAGGGGATACGCAGTATTTT
v_call: TRBV5-1
j_call: TRBJ2-3
d_call: -
clone_size: -

cdr3_aa: CASSLGQAFNFSF
cdr3_nt: TGTGCCAGCAGCTTGGGACAGGCTTTTAATTTCTCCTTC
v_call: TRBV5-4
j_call: TRBJ1-2
d_call: -
clone_size: -

cdr3_aa: CASSPAGGGGYTF
cdr3_nt: TGTGCCAGCAGCCCCGCGGGAGGGGGAGGCTACACCTTC
v_call: TRBV11-2
j_call: TRBJ1-2
d_call: -
clone_size: few